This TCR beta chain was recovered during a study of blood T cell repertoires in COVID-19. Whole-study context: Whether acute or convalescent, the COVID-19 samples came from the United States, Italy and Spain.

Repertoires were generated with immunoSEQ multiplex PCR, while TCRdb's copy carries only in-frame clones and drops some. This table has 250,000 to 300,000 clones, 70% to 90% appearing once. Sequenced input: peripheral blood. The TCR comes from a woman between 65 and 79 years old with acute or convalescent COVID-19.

DNA for the CDR3: TGTGCCAGCAGCTTGCTGGGCGGGTCCCGGGTTTCGTATTTT. Encoded protein: CASSLLGGSRVSYF. The chain couples TRBV5-4 to TRBJ2-3; a possible D gene is TRBD2 (5 bases). This CDR3 has 14 residues. V lost 1 base and J lost 14, with 20 bases in between. CDR1 is SGHNT, CDR2 YYREEE, per germline (reference sequence).